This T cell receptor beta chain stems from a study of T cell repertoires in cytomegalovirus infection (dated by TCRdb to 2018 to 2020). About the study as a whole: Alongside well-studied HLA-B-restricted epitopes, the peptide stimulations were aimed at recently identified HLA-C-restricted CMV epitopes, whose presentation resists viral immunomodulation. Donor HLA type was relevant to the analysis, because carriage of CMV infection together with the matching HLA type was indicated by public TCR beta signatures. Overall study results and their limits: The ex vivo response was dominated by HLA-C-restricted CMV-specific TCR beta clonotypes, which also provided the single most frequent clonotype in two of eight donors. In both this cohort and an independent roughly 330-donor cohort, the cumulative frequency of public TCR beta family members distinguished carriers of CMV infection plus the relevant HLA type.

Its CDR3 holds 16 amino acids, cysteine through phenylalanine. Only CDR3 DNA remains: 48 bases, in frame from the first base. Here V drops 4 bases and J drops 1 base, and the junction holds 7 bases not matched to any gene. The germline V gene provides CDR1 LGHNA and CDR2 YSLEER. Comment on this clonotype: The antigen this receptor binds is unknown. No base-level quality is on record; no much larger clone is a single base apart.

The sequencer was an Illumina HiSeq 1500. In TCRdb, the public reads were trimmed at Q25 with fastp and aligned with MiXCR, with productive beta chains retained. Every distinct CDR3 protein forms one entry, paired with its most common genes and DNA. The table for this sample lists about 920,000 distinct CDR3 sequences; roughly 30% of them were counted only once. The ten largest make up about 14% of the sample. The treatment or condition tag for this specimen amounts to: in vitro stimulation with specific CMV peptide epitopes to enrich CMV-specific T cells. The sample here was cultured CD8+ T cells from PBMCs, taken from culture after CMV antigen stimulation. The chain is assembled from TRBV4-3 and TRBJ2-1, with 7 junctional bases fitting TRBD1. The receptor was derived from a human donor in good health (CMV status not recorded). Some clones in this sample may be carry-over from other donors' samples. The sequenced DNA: TGCGCCAGCAGCCGAAGCCGGGACAGTTCCTACAATGAGCAGTTCTTC. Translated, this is CASSRSRDSSYNEQFF.